A selection of T cell receptor beta chains follows, all from one sample in a study of T-cell reconstitution after alpha-beta-depleted transplantation in children. TCRdb ran MiXCR on the PCR reads and lists one entry per CDR3 protein. The sample consists of approximately 340,000 distinct CDR3 sequences, 10% of them appearing once. The sample here was PBMCs from the stem cell graft donor, taken from the stem cell graft. These receptors were taken from a human donor who donated a stem cell graft to a child with acute lymphoblastic leukemia. Each CDR3 is given with its conserved first and last residue. D genes are given only for firm matches. Only part of the rows carry a size: once, few, many, or a class if the clone is expanded.

TRBD1,TRBJ1-5,.,TRBV28,TGTGCCAGCAGGTTAAGGCAGGGGGGCAATCAGCCCCAGCATTTT,CASRLRQGGNQPQHF
.,TRBJ2-3,.,TRBV2,TGTGCCAGCAGTGGATCAGCGCCCCGCGCAGATACGCAGTATTTT,CASSGSAPRADTQYF
.,TRBJ2-1,few,TRBV10-3,TGTGCCATCAGCCTCGTGGGGGCCGAACGGAATGAGCAGTTCTTC,CAISLVGAERNEQFF
TRBD1,TRBJ1-1,few,TRBV7-9,TGTGCCAGCAGCGAGGGACAGGGGGTTCGCACTGAAGCTTTCTTT,CASSEGQGVRTEAFF
.,TRBJ2-5,few,TRBV9,TGTGCCAGCAGCGTAGATCAGGGGAGGGGAGAGACCCAGTACTTC,CASSVDQGRGETQYF
TRBD2,TRBJ2-3,few,TRBV7-9,TGTGCCAGCAGCTTAGAACGCGGGAGTACGGGCACAGATACGCAGTATTTT,CASSLERGSTGTDTQYF
TRBD2,TRBJ2-1,.,TRBV5-6,TGTGCCAGCAGCTTGGTGTATAGGACTAGCGGAGACTACAATGAGCAGTTATTC,CASSLVYRTSGDYNEQLF
.,TRBJ1-5,.,TRBV12-3/TRBV12-4,TGTGCCAGCAGTCCCAGAGGACAGAGCAATCAGCCCCAGCATTTT,CASSPRGQSNQPQHF
TRBD2,TRBJ2-4,.,TRBV7-9,TGTGCCAGCAGCTTAGAGGCTAGCGGGAGGGAAAACATTCAGTACTTC,CASSLEASGRENIQYF
.,TRBJ2-1,.,TRBV29-1,TGCAGCGTTGAAGATTCCCGTTTATCCTACAATGAGCAGTTCTTC,CSVEDSRLSYNEQFF
.,TRBJ1-1,.,TRBV7-9,TGTGCCAGCAGCTTAGAGTACCCGAACACTGAAGCTTTCTTT,CASSLEYPNTEAFF
.,TRBJ2-7,.,TRBV19,TGTGCCAGTAGTATTCGCGAGATAGCTGGGGGTTCCTACGAGCAGTACTTC,CASSIREIAGGSYEQYF
TRBD1,TRBJ2-7,many,TRBV7-2,TGTGCCAGCAGCCGAGGGACAGTTTACGAGCAGTACTTC,CASSRGTVYEQYF
.,TRBJ2-7,many,TRBV10-3,TGTGCCATCAGTCTAGGGAGCGACGAGCAGTACTTC,CAISLGSDEQYF
TRBD1,TRBJ1-5,.,TRBV12-3/TRBV12-4,TGTGCCACCGGGACAGCGGAGGGGATAGATAGCAATCAGCCCCAGCATTTT,CATGTAEGIDSNQPQHF
TRBD1,TRBJ2-1,many,TRBV4-3,TGCGCCAGCAGCGCACGACAGGGAGAAAATGAGCAGTTCTTC,CASSARQGENEQFF
TRBD1,TRBJ1-4,.,TRBV20-1,TGCAGTGCTGCGACAGGGATTACTAATGAAAAACTGTTTTTT,CSAATGITNEKLFF
.,TRBJ2-1,few,TRBV29-1,TGCAGCGTTGAGAAGGGAACCGATGAGCAGTTCTTC,CSVEKGTDEQFF
.,TRBJ2-1,.,TRBV4-2,TGTGCCAGCAGCTTAAGGACAAGCGGGACAGCCGGGAATGAGCAGTTCTTC,CASSLRTSGTAGNEQFF
.,TRBJ2-7,few,TRBV4-1,TGCGCCAGCAGCCAAGATTCCCCTGGCTCCTACGAGCAGTACTTC,CASSQDSPGSYEQYF
.,TRBJ1-4,many,TRBV4-1,TGCGCCAGCAGCCAGGGCGAACACGTCACTAATGAAAAACTGTTTTTT,CASSQGEHVTNEKLFF
.,TRBJ2-2,few,TRBV2,TGTGCCAGCGCCTCGGGACCAGCTAACACCGGGGAGCTGTTTTTT,CASASGPANTGELFF
.,TRBJ2-6,few,TRBV7-9,TGTGCCAGCAGCCATCGGGACGTCCTCTCTGGGGCCAACGTCCTGACTTTC,CASSHRDVLSGANVLTF
TRBD2,TRBJ2-7,.,TRBV4-1,TGCGCCAGCAGCTCGCTACCGGGACTAGCGGGAAAATACGAGCAGTACTTC,CASSSLPGLAGKYEQYF
TRBD2,TRBJ2-5,many,TRBV4-1,TGCGCCAGCAGCCAAGCCGGGACTAGCGTACAAGAGACCCAGTACTTC,CASSQAGTSVQETQYF
.,TRBJ2-7,.,TRBV20-1,TGCAGTGCTATAACAGGCTTATCCTACGAGCAGTACTTC,CSAITGLSYEQYF
TRBD2,TRBJ2-1,.,TRBV28,TGTGCCAGCAGGAAACTAGCGGGAGGGGGATACAATGAGCAGTTCTTC,CASRKLAGGGYNEQFF
TRBD1,TRBJ1-1,many,TRBV2,TGTGCCAGCAGGAGGGACAGACGGAACACTGAAGCTTTCTTT,CASRRDRRNTEAFF
.,TRBJ2-1,few,TRBV20-1,TGCAGTGCTGCTTCTCGTCTAGGTGGTCCCGGGCTGGGGAGTTCCTACAATGAGCAGTTCTTC,CSAASRLGGPGLGSSYNEQFF
.,TRBJ2-3,few,TRBV6-1,TGTGCCAGCCTTCCGGGAAGCCCTTATGGTAGCACAGATACGCAGTATTTT,CASLPGSPYGSTDTQYF
.,TRBJ2-1,.,TRBV29-1,TGCAGCGCTGACAGGTCCCGCTACAATGAGCAGTTCTTC,CSADRSRYNEQFF
TRBD2,TRBJ2-2,.,TRBV9,TGTGCCAGCAGCGCGCGGGCGGGAGTTCGAAACACCGGGGAGCTGTTTTTT,CASSARAGVRNTGELFF
.,TRBJ1-2,few,TRBV20-1,TGCAGTGCTAGTCCAGGGGCTAACTATGGCTACACCTTC,CSASPGANYGYTF
TRBD2,TRBJ2-1,few,TRBV7-3,TGTGCCAGCAGCTTACCAGCCAGGGGGATAGCGGGAGTGATGAATGAGCAGTTCTTC,CASSLPARGIAGVMNEQFF
.,TRBJ2-1,few,TRBV29-1,TGCAGCGCCCGGACGGACAGCTCCTACAATGAGCAGTTCTTC,CSARTDSSYNEQFF
.,TRBJ1-5,.,TRBV20-1,TGCAGTGCTAGGGGGGGGAACTTATACAATCAGCCCCAGCATTTT,CSARGGNLYNQPQHF
.,TRBJ1-1,many,TRBV28,TGTGCCAGCAGTCGCGGGGCGGGGGCTTTCTTT,CASSRGAGAFF
TRBD2,TRBJ2-3,few,TRBV4-2,TGTGCCAGCAGCCAAGGAGTAGCGGGACTAGGGACAGATACGCAGTATTTT,CASSQGVAGLGTDTQYF
.,TRBJ2-2,.,TRBV10-3,TGTGCCATCAGTGACACAGTGAGGGCCGGGGAGCTGTTTTTT,CAISDTVRAGELFF
TRBD2,TRBJ2-1,.,TRBV20-1,TGCAGTGTCACGAAGCCGGGGGGCTCCTACAATGAGCAGTTCTTC,CSVTKPGGSYNEQFF
.,TRBJ2-2,.,TRBV5-6,TGTGCCAGCAGCTTCGATCTTTACAACACCGGGGAGCTGTTTTTT,CASSFDLYNTGELFF
.,TRBJ2-3,.,TRBV7-9,TGTGCCAGCAGCTCTGGATCTTCAGCAGCAGATACGCAGTATTTT,CASSSGSSAADTQYF
TRBD2,TRBJ2-5,many,TRBV28,TGTGCCAGCAGTCCCGGACTAGCGGGAGCTTCGGAGACCCAGTACTTC,CASSPGLAGASETQYF
TRBD1,TRBJ1-1,.,TRBV12-3/TRBV12-4,TGTGCCAGCAGGTCTCCGGGACAGGGACTCACTGAAGCTTTCTTT,CASRSPGQGLTEAFF
.,TRBJ2-1,.,TRBV7-2,TGTGCCAGCAGCTTTTTTGACAGGCACCATGAGCAGTTCTTC,CASSFFDRHHEQFF
TRBD1,TRBJ1-2,.,TRBV20-1,TGCAGTGCTAGAGATCCCCGACAGGGTTCGGGGTCCGTGATCTATGGCTACACCTTC,CSARDPRQGSGSVIYGYTF
.,TRBJ2-5,few,TRBV28,TGTGCCAGCAGTTATGTGGGAGCCCAAGAGACCCAGTACTTC,CASSYVGAQETQYF
.,TRBJ1-2,few,TRBV12-3/TRBV12-4,TGTGCCAGCAGCTTCGACCCGGGAAGCCACACCTTC,CASSFDPGSHTF
TRBD2,TRBJ2-7,few,TRBV6-1,TGTGCCAGCAGTCGCGGACTAGCGGGAGTAAAAGAGCAGTACTTC,CASSRGLAGVKEQYF
TRBD2,TRBJ2-3,.,TRBV7-9,TGTGCCAGCAGCTGGGGGACTAGCGGAAGATCAGATACGCAGTATTTT,CASSWGTSGRSDTQYF
.,TRBJ2-1,.,TRBV28,TGTGCCAGCAGTTTACCTAGCGAACATGACAATGAGCAGTTCTTC,CASSLPSEHDNEQFF
.,TRBJ2-6,few,TRBV6-2/TRBV6-3,TGTGCCAGCAGTACCAGGGATTCAGGGGCCAACGTCCTGACTTTC,CASSTRDSGANVLTF
TRBD2,TRBJ2-1,few,TRBV9,TGTGCCAGCAGCCCCGCCGGGACTAGCGGCAACAATGAGCAGTTCTTC,CASSPAGTSGNNEQFF
.,TRBJ1-1,few,TRBV7-2,TGTGCCAGCAGCTTAAATAACCAGAAAGCTTTCTTT,CASSLNNQKAFF
.,TRBJ2-7,.,TRBV7-9,TGTGCCAGCAGCTTAGGGCCAGACTCCACCTACGAGCAGTACTTC,CASSLGPDSTYEQYF
TRBD1,TRBJ2-5,few,TRBV12-3/TRBV12-4,TGTGCCAGCAGTCCCGAAGGGGGCCGTCCCCAAGAGACCCAGTACTTC,CASSPEGGRPQETQYF
.,TRBJ2-7,few,TRBV7-6,TGTGCCAGCAGCTTTAGCCGTAGGCACGAGCAGTACTTC,CASSFSRRHEQYF
.,TRBJ1-4,few,TRBV5-5,TGTGCCAGCAGCTTTACAGGACGTGAAAAACTGTTTTTT,CASSFTGREKLFF